This T cell receptor beta chain was observed in a study of metastatic and nonmetastatic thyroid tumors. Only a few counts were recorded for this clone. Via MiXCR, TCRdb re-called the PCR reads. Among 3,500 to 4,500 clones, roughly 35% were seen once, and the ten largest hold less than 60%. Each patient went into thyroid surgery without having received any treatment. This CDR3 contains 14 residues. Germline values: CDR1 MNHEY, CDR2 SVGEGT. Trimming took off 0 bases at V and 6 bases at J, with 10 bases between the two ends. The chain uses TRBV6-2 or TRBV6-3 and TRBJ2-3; no clear D gene. Source material: adjacent normal tissue. This clonotype was sampled from a male donor with papillary thyroid cancer or a benign thyroid nodule (not recorded which). Some clones in this sample may be carry-over from other donors' samples. The CDR3 loop is CASSYSMSSDTQYF. As DNA, the CDR3 is TGTGCCAGCAGTTACTCGATGTCGTCGGATACGCAGTATTTT.